This TCR beta chain is from a study of T cells expressing NK-cell markers. Germline V CDR1 and CDR2: SQVTM, ANQGSEA. This CDR3 has 11 amino acids. TCRdb processed the 5' RACE reads again and assigns one entry to each CDR3 protein, with no DNA. The table for this sample gives 300,000 or so distinct CDR3 sequences. The rearrangement joins TRBV29-1 to TRBJ1-1; TCRdb's D gene call, TRBD1, goes unchecked for lack of DNA. This sequence originates from a woman aged 18 to 75 in good health. The sequenced sample was blood T cells: a sorted CD56 or NKG2C T cell subset, CD4+ or CD8+ T cells, or bulk PBMC T cells (not recorded which). This CDR3 reads CSAWDSTEAFF.